This T cell receptor beta chain was sequenced during a study of blood T cell repertoires in COVID-19. Study at large: There were acute and convalescent COVID-19 samples, and they came from the United States, Italy and Spain. PBMCs, B-cell-depleted T cells, or T cells provided the cDNA or gDNA that made up the material.

Between the trimmed V and J ends, which lost 7 bases and 6 bases, there was a span of 12 bases. The germline CDR1 and CDR2 sequences are SQVTM and ANQGSEA. The CDR3 consists of 12 residues. In the source study's methods: Using reference gene primer amplification, nucleated cell counts were estimated. Data came from immunoSEQ multiplex PCR; TCRdb stores just in-frame clones and leaves some out. D and trimming come from the DNA, and the V and J calls and clone size come from that table. The table shows some 200,000 clones, with 80% occurring only once. This clone was recorded a few times. The genes are TRBV29-1 and TRBJ2-2; no firm D call. This clonotype was sampled from a human donor in a cohort sampled during active COVID-19. Sequencing used peripheral blood. The CDR3: CSAPLGSGELFF. The DNA of the CDR3 is TGCAGCGCTCCCTTGGGCTCCGGGGAGCTGTTTTTT.